Given below is one TCR beta chain in context. Original analysis: How many nucleated cells were present was estimated from reference gene primer amplification. Method: immunoSEQ multiplex PCR; TCRdb's copy keeps in-frame clones and lacks some. That table furnishes V, J and clone size, whereas the DNA furnished D and trimming. The table has 200,000 or so clones, about four fifths seen once; the top ten hold around 6.1%. CDR1 is ENHRY, CDR2 SYGVKD, per germline. There are 14 residues in the CDR3. Unmatched junction bases numbered 7, after V lost 9 bases and J lost 4 bases. This sample stems from a study of blood T cell repertoires in COVID-19. About the study: Italy, Spain and the United States were the sources of the convalescent and acute COVID-19 samples.

The sequenced sample was peripheral blood. The TCR originated in a woman between 35 and 50 years old with acute or convalescent COVID-19. This chain connects TRBV10-3 to TRBJ2-2; 8 bases are a match to TRBD1. CDR3 sequence reads: CAIPRDRGTGELFF. The CDR3 bases are TGTGCCATTCCCCGTGACAGGGGCACCGGGGAGCTGTTTTTT.